This T cell receptor beta chain was profiled in a study of T cell repertoires in cytomegalovirus infection. As for this clonotype: What it recognizes is unknown.

The germline CDR1 and CDR2 sequences are SGHDN and FVKESK. CDR3 length: 16 residues. Trimming shortened V by 2 bases and J by 4 bases, and 15 bases separated the two germline ends. A single record per CDR3 protein comes from TCRdb applying MiXCR to the reads. The table records approximately 990,000 distinct CDR3 sequences, about 33% of them present only once. This receptor was identified in a human donor in good health (CMV status not recorded). Some clones in this sample may be carry-over from other donors' samples. The J gene is TRBJ2-1, the V gene TRBV14; D may be TRBD2 (6 bases). Sequenced material: cultured CD8+ T cells from PBMCs, taken from culture after CMV antigen stimulation. The CDR3 DNA sequence: TGTGCCAGCAGCCAAACCAGGAGGGGCGCTTACAATGAGCAGTTCTTC. Its translation is CASSQTRRGAYNEQFF.